This T cell receptor (beta chain) was documented in a study of cytomegalovirus exposure and HLA in healthy donors. V lost 4 bases, J lost 0 bases, and 19 bases lay in between. From germline, CDR1 is SGDLS and CDR2 YYNGEE. The CDR3 runs to 18 residues. This PCR relied on a set of 60 Vbeta primers and 13 Jbeta primers. Sequencing used immunoSEQ multiplex PCR; TCRdb keeps in-frame clones, though not all of them. The data show about 100,000 clones, roughly three quarters seen once. For this clone: The antigen remains undetermined.

General study points: Later genetic work tied a missense DCLRE1C variant to beta-chain V and J trimming. A later analysis by the authors found several of the most significant clusters apparently linked to common viral pathogens.

The receptor was derived from an older woman in good health and CMV-seronegative. The chain links TRBV9 to TRBJ1-4; possible D gene TRBD1, 5 bases. The specimen was PBMCs. CDR3 sequence (DNA): TGTGCCAGCAGCCCTCGTCAGACAGATTTAACAACTAATGAAAAACTGTTTTTT. Amino acid sequence: CASSPRQTDLTTNEKLFF. Full variable domain (remainder filled in from reference TRBV9 and TRBJ1-4): DSGVTQTPKHLITATGQRVTLRCSPRSGDLSVYWYQQSLDQGLQFLIQYYNGEERAKGNILERFSAQQFPDLHSELNLSSLELGDSALYFCASSPRQTDLTTNEKLFFGSGTQLSVL.